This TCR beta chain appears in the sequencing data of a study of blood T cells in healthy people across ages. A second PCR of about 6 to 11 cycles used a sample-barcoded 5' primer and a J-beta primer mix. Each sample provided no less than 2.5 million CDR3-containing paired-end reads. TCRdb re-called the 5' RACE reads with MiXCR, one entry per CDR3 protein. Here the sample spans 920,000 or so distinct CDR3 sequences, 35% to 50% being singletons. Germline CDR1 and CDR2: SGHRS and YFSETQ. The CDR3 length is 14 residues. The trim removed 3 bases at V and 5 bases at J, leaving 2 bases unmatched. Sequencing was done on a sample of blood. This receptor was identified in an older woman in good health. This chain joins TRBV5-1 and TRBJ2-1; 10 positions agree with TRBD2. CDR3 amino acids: CASSWLAGDNEQFF. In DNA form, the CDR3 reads TGCGCCAGCAGCTGGCTAGCGGGGGACAATGAGCAGTTCTTC.